The following is a T cell receptor (beta chain) sequence with its context. The Seattle patients, enrolled during active infection, were followed longitudinally. Repertoires were generated with immunoSEQ multiplex PCR, while TCRdb's copy carries only in-frame clones and drops some. The sample has roughly 230,000 clones; around 85% are singletons. The data stem from a study of blood T cell repertoires in COVID-19. Across the study: Samples taken during acute and convalescent COVID-19 were collected in the United States, Italy and Spain. PBMCs, B-cell-depleted T cells, or T cells provided the cDNA or gDNA that made up the material.

The V segment lost 6 bases and the J segment 4 bases; nucleotides outside the gene matches: 4. The CDR3 totals 16 residues. Germline V lookup: CDR1 ENHRY, CDR2 SYGVKD. This rearrangement joins TRBV10-3 to TRBJ2-1; the match to TRBD2 covers 15 bases. Sequenced material: peripheral blood. The source of this sequence is a man aged 50-59 years with COVID-19, enrolled during active disease. Written as DNA, the CDR3 is TGTGCCATCAGCGAGGGACTAGCGGGGGGTTACAATGAGCAGTTCTTC. Translated, it gives CAISEGLAGGYNEQFF.